The 19 T cell receptor beta chains below all came from one sample that was sequenced in a study of long-term antiretroviral therapy in people with HIV. The run of the v3.0 immunoSEQ assay was at survey level. Method: immunoSEQ multiplex PCR; TCRdb's copy keeps in-frame clones and lacks some. The data contain 25,000 to 35,000 clones, 70% to 90% of them singletons. The specimen was unsorted PBMCs, collected 1.8 years after starting antiretroviral therapy. Receptors originate from a woman aged 18 to 35 with HIV.

The chain recombines TRBV5-1 with TRBJ2-7; D may be TRBD1 or TRBD2 (5 bases each). CDR3 length equals 15 residues. The germline gives CDR1 SGHRS, CDR2 YFSETQ. Between the trimmed V and J ends, which lost 1 base and 5 bases, there was a span of 16 bases. CDR3 sequence: CASSLSWGRPDEQYF. The CDR3 nucleotides read TGCGCCAGCAGCTTGAGTTGGGGACGACCCGACGAGCAGTACTTC.

This clone was detected only once. This sequence joins TRBV14 and TRBJ1-2; D gene unclear. Trimming shortened V by 0 bases and J by 5 bases, and 10 bases separated the two germline ends. Per the germline V gene, CDR1 is SGHDN and CDR2 is FVKESK. The CDR3 runs 14 residues. CDR3 sequence reads: CASSQELSGYGYTF. In DNA form, the CDR3 reads TGTGCCAGCAGCCAAGAGCTATCGGGGTATGGCTACACCTTC. The variable domain in full, completed from reference TRBV14 and TRBJ1-2, reads EAGVTQFPSHSVIEKGQTVTLRCDPISGHDNLYWYRRVMGKEIKFLLHFVKESKQDESGMPNNRFLAERTGGTYSTLKVQPAELEDSGVYFCASSQELSGYGYTFGSGTRLTVV.

V gene TRBV5-1 combines with J gene TRBJ2-1; weak D call: TRBD2 (5 bases). Trimming left V 6 bases short and J 5 bases short, with 12 bases between. Per germline, CDR1 SGHRS and CDR2 YFSETQ. CDR3 length: 13 amino acids. CDR3 loop: CASKAAADNEQFF. The CDR3 bases are TGCGCCAGCAAGGCAGCGGCTGACAATGAGCAGTTCTTC.

In its sample, this clone was seen once. The chain joins TRBV11-1 to TRBJ2-7, with a weak D call TRBD2 (6 bases). Between the trimmed V and J ends, which lost 5 bases and 0 bases, there was a span of 14 bases. The CDR3 is 15 amino acids. Per germline, CDR1 SGHAT and CDR2 FQDESV (reference sequence). CDR3 in amino acids: CASSQGWRGSYEQYF. The CDR3 bases are TGTGCCAGCAGCCAAGGGTGGAGGGGCTCCTACGAGCAGTACTTC.

The count of this clone is one. The V gene is TRBV2, the J gene TRBJ2-2; possible D gene TRBD1, 5 bases. Trimming cost V 7 bases and J 1 base, with 16 bases left between them. Germline V gene sequence: CDR1 SNHLY, CDR2 FYNNEI. The length of the CDR3 is 16 residues. Here the CDR3 reads CASTPTDTENTGELFF. The CDR3, as DNA: TGTGCCAGCACCCCAACGGACACTGAGAACACCGGGGAGCTGTTTTTT.

The V call is TRBV4-3, the J call TRBJ2-7, with D perhaps TRBD1 (5 bases). The CDR3 spans 16 residues. V was shortened by 4 bases and J by 3 bases, with 19 bases between the two germline ends. The germline CDR1 and CDR2 sequences are LGHNA and YSLEER. This CDR3 reads CASSPGRQPGHYEQYF. The CDR3 DNA reads as TGCGCCAGCAGCCCCGGAAGACAGCCCGGGCACTACGAGCAGTACTTC.

This chain links TRBV11-2 with TRBJ2-7; 11 bases line up with TRBD2. This CDR3 has 18 amino acids. V shed 3 bases, J shed 0 bases, and the junction held 10 bases outside the gene matches. Germline CDR1 SGHAT, CDR2 FQNNGV. The CDR3 nucleotides read TGTGCCAGCAGCTTCGCCCACCCGACTAGCGGGAACTCCTACGAGCAGTACTTC. Translating it yields CASSFAHPTSGNSYEQYF.

The rearrangement links TRBV7-2 to TRBJ1-5; tentative D call: TRBD1 (6 bases). The V end was cut by 4 bases, the J end by 1 base, with 8 bases between. CDR3 size: 14 residues. Per germline, CDR1 SGHTA and CDR2 FQGNSA. This CDR3 is CASSYRVSNQPQHF. The CDR3 DNA sequence: TGTGCCAGCAGCTACAGGGTGAGCAATCAGCCCCAGCATTTT.

The rearrangement joins TRBV7-9 to TRBJ2-7; D unresolved. Looked up from germline, CDR1 is SEHNR and CDR2 is FQNEAQ (reference sequence). V lost 5 bases to trimming and J lost 2 bases, with 19 bases between them. The CDR3 spans 16 residues. CDR3 protein: CASSPPLGDIPYEQYF. The CDR3 coding sequence is TGTGCCAGCAGCCCCCCCCTCGGAGATATTCCCTACGAGCAGTACTTC.

This chain joins TRBV6-5 and TRBJ2-1, with TRBD2 matching 8 bases. V trimming: 2 bases; J trimming: 6 bases; junction bases outside the gene matches: 6. This CDR3 comprises 15 residues. Germline CDR1 is MNHEY and CDR2 is SVGAGI. The CDR3, as DNA: TGTGCCAGCAGTTACGACTGGAGCGGGAGCAATGAGCAGTTCTTC. This codes for CASSYDWSGSNEQFF.

This chain joins TRBV27 and TRBJ2-3; 10 bases line up with TRBD1. Germline V gene data show CDR1 as MNHEY and CDR2 as SMNVEV (reference sequence). Trimming removed 1 base from V and 3 bases from J; junction bases left unmatched: 7. CDR3 size: 17 residues. The CDR3 region is CASSLWGTGVPTDTQYF. CDR3 in DNA: TGTGCCAGCAGTTTATGGGGGACAGGGGTCCCTACAGATACGCAGTATTTT.

The chain employs TRBV7-2 and TRBJ1-5; D remains unclear. The germline CDR1 and CDR2 sequences are SGHTA and FQGNSA. This CDR3 has 14 amino acids. V lost 5 bases and J 4 bases, leaving 12 bases between the germline ends. CDR3 DNA: TGTGCCAGCAGCCCCATCGGGCGGAATCAGCCCCAGCATTTT. Translating gives CASSPIGRNQPQHF.

Only a few counts were recorded for this clone. For the CDR3, the DNA is TGCGCCAGCAGCCAAGACAGGGCTGACACTGAAGCTTTCTTT. It is translated as CASSQDRADTEAFF. The chain links TRBV4-3 to TRBJ1-1, with D possibly being TRBD1 (5 bases). The CDR3 runs 14 residues. Trimming left V 0 bases short and J 3 bases short, with 8 bases between. Germline lookup yields CDR1 LGHNA and CDR2 YSLEER.

This clone has more than one count but fewer than ten. This sequence joins TRBV27 and TRBJ1-5; D is undetermined. The CDR3 is 13 amino acids. The V and J ends lost 2 bases and 5 bases respectively, with 7 bases between them. Germline V gene sequence: CDR1 MNHEY, CDR2 SMNVEV (reference sequence). CDR3: CASSLKKYQPQHF. The CDR3 DNA reads as TGTGCCAGCAGTTTAAAAAAGTATCAGCCCCAGCATTTT.

The chain joins TRBV11-2 to TRBJ2-1, with 8 positions matching TRBD2. Germline CDR1 and CDR2: SGHAT and FQNNGV. The junction had 19 bases not matched to a gene; V was cut back by 5 bases and J by 7 bases. CDR3 length: 18 amino acids. The CDR3 is CASSLNDRSSGIGNEQFF. DNA for the CDR3: TGTGCCAGCAGCCTAAACGACCGTAGTAGCGGGATAGGGAATGAGCAGTTCTTC.

Concerning this clone: Other DNA sequences in the sample encode the same CDR3. V is TRBV6-6 and J is TRBJ2-7; no firm D call. Trimming left V 0 bases short and J 0 bases short, with 6 bases between. This CDR3 has 14 residues. The germline V gene encodes CDR1 MNHNY and CDR2 SVGAGI (reference sequence). CDR3 protein: CASSYSSASYEQYF. The CDR3 nucleotides are TGTGCCAGCAGTTACTCGTCGGCCTCCTACGAGCAGTACTTC.

The chain recombines TRBV5-8 with TRBJ2-5; D remains ambiguous. Trimming took off 5 bases at V and 1 base at J, with 15 bases between the two ends. The CDR3 loop spans 15 amino acids. The V gene's germline CDR1 is SGHTS and CDR2 YDEGEE. Here the CDR3 DNA reads TGTGCCAGCAGTCGTGGGTCGAGGCCCCAAGAGACCCAGTACTTC. This translates into CASSRGSRPQETQYF. The entire variable domain, with the rest obtained from reference TRBV5-8 and TRBJ2-5, is as follows: EAGVTQSPTHLIKTRGQQATLRCSPISGHTSVYWYQQALGLGLQFLLWYDEGEERNRGNFPPRFSGRQFPNYSSELNVNALELEDSALYLCASSRGSRPQETQYFGPGTRLLVL.

This chain joins TRBV5-1 and TRBJ2-7; D is uncertain. V dropped 4 bases and J dropped 0 bases, with 11 bases sitting between them. The germline V gene has CDR1 SGHRS and CDR2 YFSETQ. The CDR3 totals 14 residues. This CDR3 is CASSLSVTSYEQYF. The CDR3 coding sequence is TGCGCCAGCAGCCTAAGTGTGACCTCCTACGAGCAGTACTTC.

V usage is TRBV18 and J usage is TRBJ2-5; 7 bases agree with TRBD2. Germline CDR1 reads KGHSH; CDR2 reads LQKENI. V lost 5 bases, J lost 2 bases, and 2 bases stayed unmatched. The CDR3 length is 13 residues. Here the CDR3 reads CASSFGGQETQYF. The CDR3 coding sequence is TGTGCCAGCTCATTCGGGGGGCAAGAGACCCAGTACTTC. Looking up the rest from reference TRBV18 and TRBJ2-5 gives the full variable domain: NAGVMQNPRHLVRRRGQEARLRCSPMKGHSHVYWYRQLPEEGLKFMVYLQKENIIDESGMPKERFSAEFPKEGPSILRIQQVVRGDSAAYFCASSFGGQETQYFGPGTRLLVL.